This T cell receptor (beta chain) was retrieved from a study of T cells expressing NK-cell markers. The CDR3 runs 16 residues. CDR1 SGHNT and CDR2 YYREEE come from the germline V gene (reference sequence). TCRdb reprocessed the 5' RACE reads; each CDR3 protein has one entry and no DNA is given. The sample data list about half a million distinct CDR3 sequences. This chain links TRBV5-4 with TRBJ2-1; the TCRdb D gene call, TRBD2, has no DNA to confirm it. The receptor was derived from a woman aged 45-65 years in good health. The source material was blood T cells: a sorted CD56 or NKG2C T cell subset, CD4+ or CD8+ T cells, or bulk PBMC T cells (not recorded which). CDR3 amino acids: CASSLMTGGPGNEQFF.